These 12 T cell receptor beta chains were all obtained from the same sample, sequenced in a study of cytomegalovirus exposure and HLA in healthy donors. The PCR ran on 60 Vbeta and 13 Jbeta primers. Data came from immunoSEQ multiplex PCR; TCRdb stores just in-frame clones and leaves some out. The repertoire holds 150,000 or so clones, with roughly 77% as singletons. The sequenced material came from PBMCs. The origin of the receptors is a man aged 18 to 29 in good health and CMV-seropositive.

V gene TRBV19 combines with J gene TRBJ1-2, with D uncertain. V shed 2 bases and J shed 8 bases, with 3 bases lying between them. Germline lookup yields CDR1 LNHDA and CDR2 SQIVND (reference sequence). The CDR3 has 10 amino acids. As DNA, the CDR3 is TGTGCCAGTAGTATACTGGGCTACACCTTC. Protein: CASSILGYTF.

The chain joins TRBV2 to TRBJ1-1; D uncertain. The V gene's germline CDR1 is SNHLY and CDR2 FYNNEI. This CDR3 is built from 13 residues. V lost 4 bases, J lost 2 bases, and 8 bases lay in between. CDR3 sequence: CASSGLPNTEAFF. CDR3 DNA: TGTGCCAGCAGTGGGCTGCCTAACACTGAAGCTTTCTTT.

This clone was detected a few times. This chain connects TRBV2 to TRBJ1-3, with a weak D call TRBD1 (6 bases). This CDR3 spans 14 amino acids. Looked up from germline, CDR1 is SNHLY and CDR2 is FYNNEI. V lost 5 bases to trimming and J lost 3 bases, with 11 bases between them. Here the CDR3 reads CASSPQGNGNTIYF. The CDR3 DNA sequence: TGTGCCAGCAGTCCGCAGGGGAATGGAAACACCATATATTTT.

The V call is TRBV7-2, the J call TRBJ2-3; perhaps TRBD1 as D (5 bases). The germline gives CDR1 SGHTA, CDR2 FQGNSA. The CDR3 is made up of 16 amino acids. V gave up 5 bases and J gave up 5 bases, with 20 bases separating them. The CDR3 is CASSEARWGPVDTQYF. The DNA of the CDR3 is TGTGCCAGCAGCGAAGCCCGGTGGGGCCCGGTAGATACGCAGTATTTT.

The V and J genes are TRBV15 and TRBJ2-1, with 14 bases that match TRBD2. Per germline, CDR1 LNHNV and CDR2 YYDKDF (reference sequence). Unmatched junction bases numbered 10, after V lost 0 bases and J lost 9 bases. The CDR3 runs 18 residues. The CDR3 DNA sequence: TGTGCCACCAGCAGAGAATTGTATAGACTAGCGGGGGGGCTTGAGCAGTTCTTC. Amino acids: CATSRELYRLAGGLEQFF.

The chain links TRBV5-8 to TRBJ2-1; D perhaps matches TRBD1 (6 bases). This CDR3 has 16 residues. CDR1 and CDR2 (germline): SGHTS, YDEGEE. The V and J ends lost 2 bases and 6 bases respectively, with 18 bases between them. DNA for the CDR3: TGTGCCAGCAGCTTCAAACAGGGATCGTGGGGCAATGAGCAGTTCTTC. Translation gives CASSFKQGSWGNEQFF.

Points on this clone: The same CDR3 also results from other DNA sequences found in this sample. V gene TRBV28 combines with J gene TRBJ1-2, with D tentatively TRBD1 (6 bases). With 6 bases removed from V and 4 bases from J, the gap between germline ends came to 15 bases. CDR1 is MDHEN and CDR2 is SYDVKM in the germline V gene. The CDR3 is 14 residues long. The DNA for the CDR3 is TGTGCCAGCAGCCAGGGGCAAGGATCCTATGGCTACACCTTC. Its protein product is CASSQGQGSYGYTF.

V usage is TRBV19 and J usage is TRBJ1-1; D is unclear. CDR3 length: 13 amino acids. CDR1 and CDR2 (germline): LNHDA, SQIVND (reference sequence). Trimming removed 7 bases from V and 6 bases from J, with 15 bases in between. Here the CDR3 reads CASTWERGSEAFF. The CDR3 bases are TGTGCCAGTACCTGGGAGAGAGGCTCTGAAGCTTTCTTT.

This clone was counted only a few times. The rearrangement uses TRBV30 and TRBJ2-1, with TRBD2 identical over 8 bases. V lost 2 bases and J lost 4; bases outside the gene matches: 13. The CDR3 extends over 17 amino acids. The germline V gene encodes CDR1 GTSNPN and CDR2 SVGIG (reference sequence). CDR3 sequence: CAWSTGGTSGIYNEQFF. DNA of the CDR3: TGTGCCTGGAGTACGGGAGGAACTAGCGGTATTTACAATGAGCAGTTCTTC.

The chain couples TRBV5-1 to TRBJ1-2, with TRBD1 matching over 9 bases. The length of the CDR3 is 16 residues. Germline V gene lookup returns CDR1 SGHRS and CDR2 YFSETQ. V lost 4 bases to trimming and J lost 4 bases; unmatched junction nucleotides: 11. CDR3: CASSLIDGQGSYGYTF. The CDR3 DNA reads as TGCGCCAGCAGCCTAATAGACGGACAGGGGTCCTATGGCTACACCTTC.

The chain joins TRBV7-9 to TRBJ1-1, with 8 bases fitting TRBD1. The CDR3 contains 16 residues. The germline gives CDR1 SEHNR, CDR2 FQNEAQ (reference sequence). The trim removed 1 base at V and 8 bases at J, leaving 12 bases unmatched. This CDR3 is CASSLVGDRSKKEAFF. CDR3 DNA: TGTGCCAGCAGCTTAGTCGGGGACAGGTCCAAAAAGGAAGCTTTCTTT.

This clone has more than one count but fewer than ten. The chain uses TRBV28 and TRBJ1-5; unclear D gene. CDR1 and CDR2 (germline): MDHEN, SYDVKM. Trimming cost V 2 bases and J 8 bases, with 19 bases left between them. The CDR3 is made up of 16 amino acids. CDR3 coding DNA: TGTGCCAGCAGTTTACGGGGTGGTGGTTCGAGGGAGCCCCAGCATTTT. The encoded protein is CASSLRGGGSREPQHF.